This T cell receptor (beta chain) came from a study of control samples from healthy donors and cancer patients. Trimming cost V 6 bases and J 1 base; bases outside gene matches: 5. Germline V lookup: CDR1 MRHNA, CDR2 SNTAGT. There are 15 residues in the CDR3. Repertoires were generated with immunoSEQ multiplex PCR, while TCRdb's copy carries only in-frame clones and drops some. The sample has 150,000 to 160,000 clones, about 94% seen once. Material for sequencing was blood. The TCR comes from a man aged 50 to 59 in good health. V gene TRBV6-4 combines with J gene TRBJ2-3; TRBD2 matches 9 bases. CDR3 protein: CASSPGLARTDTQYF. For the CDR3, the DNA is TGTGCCAGCAGCCCCGGACTAGCGCGCACAGATACGCAGTATTTT.